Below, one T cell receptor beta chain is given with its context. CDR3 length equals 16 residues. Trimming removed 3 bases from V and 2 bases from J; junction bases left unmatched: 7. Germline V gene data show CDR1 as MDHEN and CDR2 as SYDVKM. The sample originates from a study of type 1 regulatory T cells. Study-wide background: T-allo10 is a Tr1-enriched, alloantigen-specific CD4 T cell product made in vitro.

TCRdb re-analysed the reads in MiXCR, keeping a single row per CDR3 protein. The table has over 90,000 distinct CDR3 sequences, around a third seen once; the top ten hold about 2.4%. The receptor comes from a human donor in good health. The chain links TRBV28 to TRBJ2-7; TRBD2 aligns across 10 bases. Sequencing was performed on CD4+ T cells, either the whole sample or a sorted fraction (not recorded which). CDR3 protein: CASSFSGSGRAYEQYF. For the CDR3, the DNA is TGTGCCAGCAGTTTTTCCGGGAGCGGGAGGGCCTACGAGCAGTACTTC.